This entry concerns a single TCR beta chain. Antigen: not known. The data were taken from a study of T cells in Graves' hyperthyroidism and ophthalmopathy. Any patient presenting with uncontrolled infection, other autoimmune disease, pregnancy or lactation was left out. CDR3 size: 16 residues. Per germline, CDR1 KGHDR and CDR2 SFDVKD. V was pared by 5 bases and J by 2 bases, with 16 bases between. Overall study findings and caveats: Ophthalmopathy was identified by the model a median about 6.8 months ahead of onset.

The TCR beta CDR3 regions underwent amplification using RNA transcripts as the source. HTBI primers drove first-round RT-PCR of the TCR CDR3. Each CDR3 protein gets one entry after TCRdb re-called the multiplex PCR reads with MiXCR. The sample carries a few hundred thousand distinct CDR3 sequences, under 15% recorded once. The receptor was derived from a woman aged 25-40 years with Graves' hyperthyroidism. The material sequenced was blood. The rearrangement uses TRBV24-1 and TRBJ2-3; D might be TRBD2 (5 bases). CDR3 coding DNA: TGTGCCACCAGTGCCCCTACGGGAACCAACACAGATACGCAGTATTTT. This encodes CATSAPTGTNTDTQYF.